This is a list of T cell receptor beta chains from one sample in a study of T cells in Graves' hyperthyroidism and ophthalmopathy. TCRdb ran MiXCR on the multiplex PCR reads and lists one entry per CDR3 protein. The sample yields 310,000 or so distinct CDR3 sequences, approximately 15% seen once. The sample consisted of blood. The receptors come from a woman aged 55-75 years with Graves' ophthalmopathy. Each CDR3 is given with its conserved first and last residue. Rows give clone size only sometimes, using once, few, many, or a class for an expanded clone.

J gene: TRBJ2-1; clone size: -; V gene: TRBV30; CDR3 protein: CAWWVGGYNEQFF
J gene: TRBJ1-5; clone size: few; V gene: TRBV15; CDR3 protein: CATSRGDRAFDQPQHF
J gene: TRBJ1-2; clone size: -; V gene: TRBV12-3/TRBV12-4; CDR3 protein: CASSSPDRNYGYTF
J gene: TRBJ2-3; clone size: many; V gene: TRBV27; CDR3 protein: CASSTLTGDTQYF
J gene: TRBJ2-7; clone size: few; V gene: TRBV25-1; CDR3 protein: CASSKGGAYEQYF
J gene: TRBJ1-2; clone size: many; V gene: TRBV18; CDR3 protein: CASSPSRDALSRGYTF
J gene: TRBJ1-1; clone size: many; V gene: TRBV6-1; CDR3 protein: CASRYPGNTEAFF
J gene: TRBJ1-5; clone size: -; V gene: TRBV7-2; CDR3 protein: CASSFREFNQPQHF
J gene: TRBJ2-2; clone size: few; V gene: TRBV6-1; CDR3 protein: CASSAGEVDTGELFF
J gene: TRBJ2-5; clone size: few; V gene: TRBV15; CDR3 protein: CATSKNGGQETQYF
J gene: TRBJ2-6; clone size: many; V gene: TRBV2; CDR3 protein: CASSERGSGANVLTF
J gene: TRBJ2-7; clone size: few; V gene: TRBV28; CDR3 protein: CASVSRNGGSYEQYF
J gene: TRBJ2-1; clone size: many; V gene: TRBV7-3; CDR3 protein: CASSPSGARSYNEQFF
J gene: TRBJ2-7; clone size: -; V gene: TRBV7-9; CDR3 protein: CASSFSYQGYEQYF
J gene: TRBJ2-1; clone size: many; V gene: TRBV7-2; CDR3 protein: CASSRTSVNEQFF
J gene: TRBJ1-2; clone size: -; V gene: TRBV5-6; CDR3 protein: CASSGDRNYGYTF
J gene: TRBJ2-7; clone size: once; V gene: TRBV7-2; CDR3 protein: CASSLLTPQRGVQYF
J gene: TRBJ2-3; clone size: -; V gene: TRBV4-3; CDR3 protein: CASSLGTPRTDTQYF
J gene: TRBJ2-1; clone size: -; V gene: TRBV6-1; CDR3 protein: CASSLDSEQFF
J gene: TRBJ1-3; clone size: -; V gene: TRBV28; CDR3 protein: CASSLPESRNTIYF
J gene: TRBJ1-1; clone size: -; V gene: TRBV4-1; CDR3 protein: CASSQGTGPMNTEAFF
J gene: TRBJ2-5; clone size: -; V gene: TRBV20-1; CDR3 protein: CSADPGTSVQETQYF
J gene: TRBJ2-1; clone size: -; V gene: TRBV10-3; CDR3 protein: CAINGWAGVSSDNEQFF
J gene: TRBJ1-2; clone size: few; V gene: TRBV20-1; CDR3 protein: CSARVGFGRKGYGYTF
J gene: TRBJ2-7; clone size: many; V gene: TRBV6-1; CDR3 protein: CARARGVYEQYF
J gene: TRBJ2-7; clone size: many; V gene: TRBV5-4; CDR3 protein: CASSFIAGGEYEQYF